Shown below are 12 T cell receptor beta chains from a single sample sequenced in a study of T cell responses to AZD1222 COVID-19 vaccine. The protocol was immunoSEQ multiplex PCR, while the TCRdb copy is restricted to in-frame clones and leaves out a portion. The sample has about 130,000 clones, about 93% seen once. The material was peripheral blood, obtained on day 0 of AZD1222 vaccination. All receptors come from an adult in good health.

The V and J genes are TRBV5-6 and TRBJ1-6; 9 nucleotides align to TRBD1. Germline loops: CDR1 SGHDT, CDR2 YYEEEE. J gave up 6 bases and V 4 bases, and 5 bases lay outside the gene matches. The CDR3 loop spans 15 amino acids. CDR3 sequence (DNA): TGTGCCAGCAGCAGGACAGGGGACAGTAATTCACCCCTCCACTTT. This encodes CASSRTGDSNSPLHF.

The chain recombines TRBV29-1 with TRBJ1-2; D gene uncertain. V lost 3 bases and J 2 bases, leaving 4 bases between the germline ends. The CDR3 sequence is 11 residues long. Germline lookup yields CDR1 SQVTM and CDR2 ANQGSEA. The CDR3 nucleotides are TGCAGCGTTGACCCGAACTATGGCTACACCTTC. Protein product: CSVDPNYGYTF.

The CDR3 reads CASSPWSSTYGYTF. The CDR3 DNA reads TGCGCCAGCAGCCCGTGGTCGAGCACCTATGGCTACACCTTC. This sequence joins TRBV5-1 and TRBJ1-2, with D unclear. Germline V gives CDR1 SGHRS, CDR2 YFSETQ. V was shortened by 4 bases and J by 4 bases, with 14 bases between the two germline ends. The CDR3 is 14 residues long. Full variable domain (outside the CDR3, taken from reference TRBV5-1 and TRBJ1-2): KAGVTQTPRYLIKTRGQQVTLSCSPISGHRSVSWYQQTPGQGLQFLFEYFSETQRNKGNFPGRFSGRQFSNSRSEMNVSTLELGDSALYLCASSPWSSTYGYTFGSGTRLTVV.

Written as DNA, the CDR3 is TGTGCCAGCGGTCCAACAGGACCTGCTAACTATGGCTACACCTTC. Protein: CASGPTGPANYGYTF. The chain carries TRBV9 and TRBJ1-2; tentatively, D is TRBD1 (5 bases). The germline gives CDR1 SGDLS, CDR2 YYNGEE. The V and J ends lost 7 bases and 0 bases respectively, with 16 bases between them. CDR3 length: 15 residues.

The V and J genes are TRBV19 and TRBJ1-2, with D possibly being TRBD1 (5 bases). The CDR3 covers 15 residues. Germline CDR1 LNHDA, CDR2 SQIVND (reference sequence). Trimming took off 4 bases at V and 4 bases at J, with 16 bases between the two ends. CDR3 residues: CASSRGPGRSYGYTF. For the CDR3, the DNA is TGTGCCAGTAGTAGGGGCCCCGGGAGGTCCTATGGCTACACCTTC.

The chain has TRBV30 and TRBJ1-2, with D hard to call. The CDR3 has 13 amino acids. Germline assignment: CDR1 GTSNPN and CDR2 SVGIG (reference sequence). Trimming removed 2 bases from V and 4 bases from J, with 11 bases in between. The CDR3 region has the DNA TGTGCCTGGAGTATCGGCAGCTTCTATGGCTACACCTTC. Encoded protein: CAWSIGSFYGYTF. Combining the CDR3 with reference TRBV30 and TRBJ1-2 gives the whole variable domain SQTIHQWPATLVQPVGSPLSLECTVEGTSNPNLYWYRQAAGRGLQLLFYSVGIGQISSEVPQNLSASRPQDRQFILSSKKLLLSDSGFYLCAWSIGSFYGYTFGSGTRLTVV.

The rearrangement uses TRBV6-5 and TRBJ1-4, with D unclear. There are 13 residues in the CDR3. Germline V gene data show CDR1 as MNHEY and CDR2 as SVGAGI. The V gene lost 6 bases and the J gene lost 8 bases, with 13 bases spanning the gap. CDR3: CASRGSEGEKLFF. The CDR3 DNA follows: TGTGCCAGCAGGGGCAGCGAGGGCGAAAAACTGTTTTTT.

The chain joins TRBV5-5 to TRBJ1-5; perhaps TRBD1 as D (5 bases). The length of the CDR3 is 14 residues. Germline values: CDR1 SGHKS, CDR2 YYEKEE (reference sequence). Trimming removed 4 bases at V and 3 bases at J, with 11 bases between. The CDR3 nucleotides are TGTGCCAGCAGCCAGGGACTCTACAATCAGCCCCAGCATTTT. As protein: CASSQGLYNQPQHF.

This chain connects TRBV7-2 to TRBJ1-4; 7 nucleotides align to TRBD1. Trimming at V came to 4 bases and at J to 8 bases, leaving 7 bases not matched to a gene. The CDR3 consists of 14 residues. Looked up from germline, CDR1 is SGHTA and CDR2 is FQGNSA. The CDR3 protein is CASSWDRSKEKLFF. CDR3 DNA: TGTGCCAGCAGCTGGGACAGATCGAAGGAAAAACTGTTTTTT.

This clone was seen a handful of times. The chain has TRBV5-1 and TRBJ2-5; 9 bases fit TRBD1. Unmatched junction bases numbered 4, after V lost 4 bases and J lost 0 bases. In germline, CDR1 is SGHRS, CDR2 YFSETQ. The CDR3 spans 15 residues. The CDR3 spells CASSVGTGNQETQYF. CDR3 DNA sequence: TGCGCCAGCAGCGTCGGGACAGGGAACCAAGAGACCCAGTACTTC.

CDR3 bases: TGTGCCACCAGTGACCCACAGGGTACCTACGAGCAGTACTTC. It translates to CATSDPQGTYEQYF. The genes are TRBV24-1 and TRBJ2-7; D perhaps matches TRBD1 (6 bases). V shed 4 bases and J shed 2 bases, with 11 bases lying between them. The germline CDR1 and CDR2 sequences are KGHDR and SFDVKD. This CDR3 contains 14 residues.

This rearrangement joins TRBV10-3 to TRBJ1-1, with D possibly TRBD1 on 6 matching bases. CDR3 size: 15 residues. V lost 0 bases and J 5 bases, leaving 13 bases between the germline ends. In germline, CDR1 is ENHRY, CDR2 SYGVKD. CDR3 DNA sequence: TGTGCCATCAGTGAGTCCGGGAGGGGGGGGACTGAAGCTTTCTTT. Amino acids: CAISESGRGGTEAFF.